A single sample gave rise to the 3 T cell receptor beta chains below, sequenced in a study of cytomegalovirus exposure and HLA in healthy donors (dated by TCRdb to about 2017). Library preparation used the immunoSEQ multiplex PCR assay. Entries here come from immuneACCESS through TCRdb and include only in-frame sequences with V and J called. Some clones fail to appear in such tables; in the studies checked, an unresolved V gene covers under half of the shortfall, and the cause of the remainder is unknown. The sample table holds 250,000 to 350,000 clones, of which about nine tenths were seen once. Roughly 1.2% of the sample is held by the ten biggest clonotypes. The sample consisted of PBMCs. The receptors were gathered from a woman under 40 in good health and CMV-seropositive.

CDR3 sequence reads: CASSPVGPTGTAYTDTQYF. In DNA form, the CDR3 reads TGTGCCAGCAGCCCGGTGGGCCCAACAGGGACCGCTTACACAGATACGCAGTATTTT. The V call is TRBV2, the J call TRBJ2-3; tentative D call: TRBD1 (6 bases). The CDR3 has 19 residues. Trimming removed 6 bases from V and 2 bases from J, with 27 bases in between. CDR1 is SNHLY, CDR2 FYNNEI, per germline.

CDR3 residues: CASSQGVAGGFSSTGELFF. The CDR3 bases are TGCGCCAGCAGCCAAGGAGTCGCGGGGGGGTTTTCTAGTACCGGGGAGCTGTTTTTT. The chain couples TRBV4-3 to TRBJ2-2; 9 nucleotides line up with TRBD2. The CDR3 runs 19 residues. J was trimmed by 5 bases and V by 1 base; bases with no gene match: 14. Germline-derived CDR1 and CDR2 are LGHNA and YSLEER.

V usage is TRBV5-5 and J usage is TRBJ2-7; a weak D match, TRBD2 (5 bases). The V end lost 0 bases, the J end lost 4 bases, and 17 bases lay between the germline ends. Per germline, CDR1 SGHKS and CDR2 YYEKEE (reference sequence). The CDR3 runs 16 residues. The CDR3 is CASSLVWGDGPYEQYF. Written as DNA, the CDR3 is TGTGCCAGCAGCTTGGTTTGGGGAGATGGACCTTACGAGCAGTACTTC.